This T cell receptor (beta chain) came from a study of cytomegalovirus exposure and HLA in healthy donors. 13 Jbeta primers and 60 Vbeta primers were used for the PCR. Data came from immunoSEQ multiplex PCR; TCRdb stores just in-frame clones and leaves some out. The table shows 90,000 to 110,000 clones, with about two thirds occurring only once. The germline V gene has CDR1 LNHNV and CDR2 YYDKDF (reference sequence). This CDR3 has 16 amino acids. Trimming at V came to 3 bases and at J to 0 bases, leaving 3 bases not matched to a gene. About this clone itself: The antigen is not known.

Study-wide results and limits: There was a cluster of highly shared sequence variants that was likely a sequencing artifact.

The sequence was obtained from an older woman in good health and CMV-seropositive. Specimen: PBMCs. V and J are TRBV15 and TRBJ2-5; TRBD2 agrees at 11 bases. The CDR3 is CATSSRLAGYQETQYF. The CDR3 nucleotides read TGTGCCACCAGCAGCCGACTAGCGGGGTACCAAGAGACCCAGTACTTC.